This is a list of T cell receptor beta chains from one sample in a study of control samples from healthy donors and cancer patients. Libraries were prepared by immunoSEQ multiplex PCR; TCRdb keeps only in-frame clonotypes and omits some of them. The sample includes around 55,000 clones, roughly 95% seen only once; the top ten take 1.1%. The specimen sequenced was blood. The receptors originated from a woman aged 18-30 years in good health. Each CDR3 is given with its conserved first and last residue. A D gene is named only where the DNA matches it firmly. Rows give clone size only sometimes, using once, few, many, or a class for an expanded clone.

TRBJ1-5 | - | - | TRBV25-1 | CASSVGDNLGQPQHF | TGTGCCAGCAGCGTTGGGGACAACTTGGGTCAGCCCCAGCATTTT
TRBJ2-1 | - | - | TRBV18 | CASSPGAGSYNEQFF | TGTGCCAGCTCACCCGGGGCAGGATCCTACAATGAGCAGTTCTTC
TRBJ2-1 | - | - | TRBV24-1 | CATSEGGAAYNEQFF | TGTGCCACCAGTGAAGGCGGGGCCGCCTACAATGAGCAGTTCTTC
TRBJ1-1 | - | - | TRBV5-6 | CASTQYNTEAFF | TGTGCCAGCACCCAGTACAACACTGAAGCTTTCTTT
TRBJ1-1 | - | - | TRBV9 | CASSQSVTGTEAFF | TGTGCCAGCAGCCAAAGTGTTACCGGGACCGAAGCTTTCTTT
TRBJ1-2 | - | - | TRBV7-2 | CASSLTPGSPVGYTF | TGTGCCAGCAGCTTAACCCCGGGAAGCCCCGTAGGCTACACCTTC
TRBJ2-3 | TRBD2 | - | TRBV2 | CASSEAGSSGFTDTQYF | TGTGCCAGCAGTGAAGCAGGGTCTAGCGGATTCACAGATACGCAGTATTTT
TRBJ1-6 | - | - | TRBV7-6 | CASSDTNSPLHF | TGTGCCAGCAGCGATACCAATTCACCCCTCCACTTT
TRBJ2-1 | TRBD2 | - | TRBV27 | CASSSRPGLAGGYLWEQFF | TGTGCCAGCAGTTCCCGGCCGGGACTAGCGGGGGGCTATCTCTGGGAGCAGTTCTTC
TRBJ1-1 | - | - | TRBV30 | CAWSRTTEAFF | TGTGCCTGGAGTCGTACCACTGAAGCTTTCTTT
TRBJ1-6 | - | - | TRBV9 | CASSVTGSNNSPLHF | TGTGCCAGCAGCGTTACAGGGTCCAATAATTCACCCCTCCACTTT
TRBJ2-1 | - | - | TRBV23-1 | CASSRGTWNEQFF | TGCGCCAGCAGTCGCGGGACGTGGAATGAGCAGTTCTTC
TRBJ1-1 | TRBD1 | - | TRBV4-3 | CASSQDLGTGLNTEAFF | TGCGCCAGCAGCCAGGATCTCGGGACAGGGTTGAACACTGAAGCTTTCTTT
TRBJ2-1 | - | - | TRBV28 | CASSLSRWGQGLYNEQFF | TGTGCCAGCAGTTTATCTCGTTGGGGGCAGGGGTTGTACAATGAGCAGTTCTTC
TRBJ1-2 | - | - | TRBV5-4 | CATSDTEYGYTF | TGTGCCACCTCTGACACGGAATATGGCTACACCTTC
TRBJ2-7 | TRBD2 | - | TRBV6-2/TRBV6-3 | CASSLVLAGGPDYEQYF | TGTGCCAGCAGTCTCGTACTAGCGGGGGGGCCGGATTACGAGCAGTACTTC
TRBJ2-2 | - | few | TRBV9 | CASSLIGSHGELFF | TGTGCCAGCAGCCTAATTGGGTCCCACGGGGAGCTGTTTTTT
TRBJ2-5 | - | - | TRBV30 | CAWRRQIQETQYF | TGTGCCTGGAGACGCCAAATCCAAGAGACCCAGTACTTC
TRBJ1-2 | - | - | TRBV6-5 | CASTRGDYGYTF | TGTGCCAGCACCAGAGGGGACTATGGCTACACCTTC
TRBJ2-4 | - | - | TRBV19 | CASSWGPGNIQYF | TGTGCCAGTAGTTGGGGGCCTGGAAACATTCAGTACTTC
TRBJ1-1 | - | - | TRBV30 | CAWSVQGVSEAFF | TGTGCCTGGAGTGTTCAGGGTGTAAGTGAAGCTTTCTTT
TRBJ2-7 | - | - | TRBV28 | CASSLSPYEQYF | TGTGCCAGCAGTTTATCTCCTTACGAGCAGTACTTC
TRBJ2-1 | - | - | TRBV7-9 | CASSFAPRGPIYNEQFF | TGTGCCAGCAGCTTCGCGCCGAGGGGTCCGATCTACAATGAGCAGTTCTTC
TRBJ2-2 | - | - | TRBV30 | CAWSNTGELFF | TGTGCCTGGTCGAACACCGGGGAGCTGTTTTTT